This TCR beta chain derives from a study of human T cells and chemical hapten exposure. Turning to this clonotype: The antigen remains undetermined.

Points from the study as a whole: PT1 expanded TCR numbers rose with patch test score.

Time point specified: pre-sensitization, week 0. Treatment given: therapeutic diphenylcyclopropenone sensitization with weekly scalp DPC. TCRdb used MiXCR to reprocess the RACE reads, holding one entry per CDR3 protein. The table has more than 85,000 distinct CDR3 sequences, about 9% seen once. The CDR3 consists of 15 residues. V gave up 6 bases and J gave up 6 bases, with 17 bases separating them. Germline V gene lookup returns CDR1 SGHTA and CDR2 FQGNSA. Sequencing was performed on whole blood, taken in connection with sensitization to the hapten diphenylcyclopropenone (DPC). The chain links TRBV7-2 to TRBJ2-2, with D perhaps TRBD1 or TRBD2 (5 bases each). The sequence came from a man aged 35 to 55 with alopecia areata. Some clones in this sample may be carry-over from other donors' samples. Here the CDR3 DNA reads TGTGCCAGCAGGAGCCCGTCGAGGGGTCCCGGGGAGCTGTTTTTT. Translation gives CASRSPSRGPGELFF.